This record covers a single T cell receptor (beta chain). Sequencing was performed with immunoSEQ multiplex PCR; in TCRdb, only in-frame clones are kept and a portion is missing. This sample carries roughly 1,700 clones, around 94% of them seen once, and the ten largest clones take around 7.3%. The length of the CDR3 is 13 residues. Trimming stripped 4 bases from V and 10 bases from J, with 15 bases between. Germline assignment: CDR1 SGHTS and CDR2 YDEGEE. The sample comes from a study of tumor T cells in aggressive B-cell lymphoma. The receptor comes from an adult with diffuse large B cell lymphoma. The genes are TRBV5-8 and TRBJ2-1; possible D gene TRBD2, 6 bases. The specimen sequenced was tumor tissue. The DNA for the CDR3 is TGTGCCAGCAGCCCCCGGGAGACGCAGGAGCAGTTCTTC. Its protein product is CASSPRETQEQFF.